Listed here are 20 T cell receptor beta chains from one sample, sequenced in a study of regulatory T cells in long-lasting Graves disease. The time point was: persistent/refractory GD, antithyroid drugs over 5 years with positive TRAb. The TCR library was made from RNA that had been extracted from PBMCs in TRIzol. HTBI primers from iRepertoire and Arm-PCR of CDR3 regions yielded the TCR beta libraries. MiXCR, applied by TCRdb to the multiplex PCR reads, yields one record per CDR3 protein. The table shows over 300,000 distinct CDR3 sequences, with less than 20% occurring only once. Here the sequenced sample was peripheral blood mononuclear cells (PBMCs), taken when the disease was refractory, from a patient treated with antithyroid drugs. These receptors were obtained from a female donor with Graves disease.

The gene calls are TRBV7-9 and TRBJ2-7, with D uncertain. CDR1 is SEHNR and CDR2 is FQNEAQ in the germline V gene (reference sequence). The CDR3 has 17 amino acids. V lost 5 bases and J 0 bases, leaving 20 bases between the germline ends. In nucleotides, the CDR3 is TGTGCCAGCAGCCGCCAACGATCCAGATCGAGCTCCTACGAGCAGTACTTC. Encoded protein: CASSRQRSRSSSYEQYF.

The sample holds many counts of this clonotype. V gene TRBV27 combines with J gene TRBJ2-7; 7 bases match TRBD1. Germline V CDR1 and CDR2: MNHEY, SMNVEV (reference sequence). V shed 5 bases, J shed 3 bases, and the junction held 7 bases outside the gene matches. The CDR3 length is 14 residues. In nucleotides, the CDR3 is TGTGCCAGCAGTGCTCGGGACAGAGGCTACGAGCAGTACTTC. Translated, it gives CASSARDRGYEQYF.

This clonotype has only one observation. The rearrangement uses TRBV12-3 or TRBV12-4 and TRBJ1-2; the D gene is possibly TRBD1 (5 bases). The CDR3 consists of 14 residues. The V and J ends lost 2 bases and 5 bases respectively, with 12 bases between them. DNA for the CDR3: TGTGCCAGCAGTTTATCCAGGGCCAAGTATGGCTACACCTTC. This encodes CASSLSRAKYGYTF.

Many counts were recorded for this clonotype. The J gene is TRBJ2-7, the V gene TRBV6-1; D is uncertain. This CDR3 region has 13 residues. Germline V gives CDR1 MNHNS, CDR2 SASEGT. The V end was cut by 2 bases, the J end by 3 bases, with 8 bases between. CDR3 coding DNA: TGTGCCAGCAGTGAAATCCCGCTCTACGAGCAGTACTTC. Translated: CASSEIPLYEQYF.

This clonotype occurred many times. The chain recombines TRBV28 with TRBJ2-5, with D hard to call. The V end lost 5 bases, the J end lost 5 bases, and 12 bases lay between the germline ends. Germline-derived CDR1 and CDR2 are MDHEN and SYDVKM. The CDR3 has 13 residues. CDR3 sequence reads: CASSVPVLETQYF. Here the CDR3 DNA reads TGTGCCAGCAGTGTTCCGGTTTTGGAGACCCAGTACTTC.

There are a few counts of this clonotype. The rearrangement joins TRBV29-1 to TRBJ1-1, with D possibly TRBD1 on 6 matching bases. This CDR3 is 13 amino acids long. Per germline, CDR1 SQVTM and CDR2 ANQGSEA. V was clipped by 6 bases and J by 4 bases, with 15 bases between them. In DNA, the CDR3 is TGCAGCGTCGCGTTAGGGGGGCTCACTGAAGCTTTCTTT. This sequence encodes CSVALGGLTEAFF.

The rearrangement links TRBV10-3 to TRBJ1-4; D uncertain. The CDR3 runs to 13 residues. With 4 bases removed from V and 5 bases from J, the gap between germline ends came to 8 bases. Per germline, CDR1 ENHRY and CDR2 SYGVKD. The CDR3 sequence is CAISVGRNEKLFF. The CDR3 DNA reads as TGTGCCATCAGTGTCGGCAGGAATGAAAAACTGTTTTTT.

This clonotype was counted at least ten times. The chain has TRBV7-8 and TRBJ2-7; TRBD2 matches 8 bases. J gave up 1 base and V 1 base, and 0 bases lay outside the gene matches. The CDR3 runs to 14 residues. Germline CDR1 and CDR2: SGHVS and FQNEAQ. Written as DNA, the CDR3 is TGTGCCAGCAGCTTAGGCGGGAGGTCCTACGAGCAGTACTTC. This codes for CASSLGGRSYEQYF.

This clonotype was picked up a small number of times. The rearrangement joins TRBV7-2 to TRBJ2-7; no firm D call. The CDR3 extends over 15 amino acids. V lost 3 bases to trimming and J lost 0 bases, with 12 bases between them. Germline CDR1 reads SGHTA; CDR2 reads FQGNSA. CDR3 sequence reads: CASSFQAVSSYEQYF. The CDR3 DNA reads TGTGCCAGCAGCTTTCAGGCAGTAAGCTCCTACGAGCAGTACTTC.

This clonotype was counted many times. The chain recombines TRBV11-2 with TRBJ2-4, with TRBD2 identical over 7 bases. V gave up 5 bases and J gave up 7 bases; unmatched junction bases: 14. The CDR3 is made up of 16 amino acids. Germline V gene lookup returns CDR1 SGHAT and CDR2 FQNNGV. CDR3 DNA sequence: TGTGCCAGCAGCCAGATGGGGGGGACCTCCGGGAACATTCAGTACTTC. Amino acids: CASSQMGGTSGNIQYF.

At least ten counts were recorded for this clonotype. The V gene is TRBV6-2 or TRBV6-3, the J gene TRBJ2-7, with 8 bases that match TRBD1. Trimming at V came to 2 bases and at J to 6 bases, leaving 6 bases not matched to a gene. Germline V gives CDR1 MNHEY, CDR2 SVGEGT. The CDR3 covers 14 residues. CDR3 bases: TGTGCCAGCAGTTACACAGGGGGACCCACCGAGCAGTACTTC. Its translation: CASSYTGGPTEQYF.

This clonotype was observed a handful of times. This chain joins TRBV20-1 and TRBJ2-7; 9 positions match TRBD2. The CDR3 runs 18 residues. J gave up 3 bases and V 3 bases, and 18 bases lay outside the gene matches. Germline assignment: CDR1 DFQATT and CDR2 SNEGSKA (reference sequence). Written as DNA, the CDR3 is TGCAGTGCTAGCCCGGGCAGCGGGAGGATGGTCGAGTTCTACGAGCAGTACTTC. Protein sequence: CSASPGSGRMVEFYEQYF.

This clonotype was counted only a few times. V gene TRBV29-1 combines with J gene TRBJ1-1; 8 bases fit TRBD1. The V gene end was trimmed by 6 bases and the J gene end by 3 bases; junction bases not matched to a gene: 3. The CDR3 has 12 residues. Germline V CDR1 and CDR2: SQVTM, ANQGSEA. The CDR3 nucleotides are TGCAGCGTAGGACAGGGTGACACTGAAGCTTTCTTT. This encodes CSVGQGDTEAFF.

This clonotype has ten or more counts. This chain connects TRBV7-9 to TRBJ1-6; D gene uncertain. Germline CDR1 is SEHNR and CDR2 is FQNEAQ (reference sequence). The ends were cut back, 5 bases at V and 3 bases at J, with 8 bases in the middle. The CDR3 sequence is 14 residues long. CDR3 sequence: CASSLSYYNSPLHF. The CDR3 bases are TGTGCCAGCAGCCTAAGTTACTATAATTCACCCCTCCACTTT.

This clonotype was detected only once. Since a much larger clone is just one base distant, this may be a read error. The chain combines TRBV12-3 or TRBV12-4 with TRBJ2-4, with 8 bases identical to TRBD2. The ends lost 3 bases at V and 2 bases at J; junction bases unmatched: 6. The CDR3 consists of 16 residues. DNA for the CDR3: TGTGCCAGCAGTTTGGGTAGCGGGGCCTCCAAAAACATTCAGTACTTC. It codes for CASSLGSGASKNIQYF.

On this clonotype itself: With a much larger clone just one base away, this may be a read error. This chain connects TRBV20-1 to TRBJ2-7; 12 nucleotides line up with TRBD2. Trimming cost V 5 bases and J 2 bases; bases outside gene matches: 4. In germline, CDR1 is DFQATT, CDR2 SNEGSKA (reference sequence). This CDR3 is 14 amino acids long. In nucleotides, the CDR3 is TGCAGTGCTCCGGGACTAGCGGGCCCCTACGAGCAGTACTTC. It is translated as CSAPGLAGPYEQYF.

The chain joins TRBV7-9 to TRBJ1-4; D not certain. V lost 5 bases and J lost 7, with 17 bases in between. CDR1 SEHNR and CDR2 FQNEAQ come from the germline V gene (reference sequence). CDR3 size: 15 residues. In DNA form, the CDR3 reads TGTGCCAGCAGCCCAGGTGGACGTGGAACTGAAAAACTGTTTTTT. The encoded protein is CASSPGGRGTEKLFF.

The chain carries TRBV20-1 and TRBJ2-2; TRBD2 is a possible D gene (5 bases). Germline CDR1 is DFQATT and CDR2 is SNEGSKA (reference sequence). This CDR3 contains 12 residues. Trimming left V 4 bases short and J 6 bases short, with 9 bases between. The CDR3, as DNA: TGCAGTGCTATGGACTCACCCGGGGAGCTGTTTTTT. Its translation is CSAMDSPGELFF.

The chain is built from TRBV6-1 and TRBJ2-1; TRBD1 is a possible D gene (6 bases). V was cut by 8 bases and J by 0 bases, with 14 bases left in between. The CDR3 extends over 15 amino acids. The germline V gene encodes CDR1 MNHNS and CDR2 SASEGT. The CDR3 loop reads CASARGSHSYNEQFF. The CDR3 DNA follows: TGTGCCAGCGCCAGGGGTTCGCACTCCTACAATGAGCAGTTCTTC.

This clonotype was picked up many times. This chain connects TRBV20-1 to TRBJ1-4, with TRBD1 as a possible D gene (5 bases). Trimming shortened V by 3 bases and J by 8 bases, and 13 bases separated the two germline ends. Germline assignment: CDR1 DFQATT and CDR2 SNEGSKA (reference sequence). This CDR3 spans 13 amino acids. Written as DNA, the CDR3 is TGCAGTGCTAGTAGGGGTATAGGCGAAAAACTGTTTTTT. As protein: CSASRGIGEKLFF.